The 5 T cell receptor beta chains below were found in one sample sequenced in a study of T cell responses to AZD1222 COVID-19 vaccine. Profiled with immunoSEQ multiplex PCR; TCRdb holds only in-frame clones, not every one. The sample gives 120,000 or so clones, about 88% of which show up once; 25% to 30% is in the top ten. The sequencing here drew on peripheral blood, taken on day 0 of AZD1222 vaccination. Receptors were obtained from an adult in good health.

The chain combines TRBV19 with TRBJ2-1; D might be TRBD1 or TRBD2, each matching 5 bases. The CDR3 is 16 amino acids. Germline values: CDR1 LNHDA, CDR2 SQIVND (reference sequence). Trimming removed 6 bases from V and 0 bases from J, with 15 bases in between. The CDR3 DNA follows: TGTGCCAGTAGGAGGGGTATAGCAGTCTCCTACAATGAGCAGTTCTTC. This sequence encodes CASRRGIAVSYNEQFF.

V and J are TRBV4-2 and TRBJ2-1, with 10 bases aligning to TRBD2. CDR3 length: 16 residues. Germline-derived CDR1 and CDR2 are LGHNA and YNFKEQ. V dropped 0 bases and J dropped 9; count of bases not matched to a gene: 8. Here the CDR3 DNA reads TGTGCCAGCAGCCAAGATTTTGCTAGCGGGAGTACTGAGCAGTTCTTC. Amino acids: CASSQDFASGSTEQFF.

The V and J genes are TRBV14 and TRBJ2-3; 9 nucleotides align to TRBD2. Germline CDR1 reads SGHDN; CDR2 reads FVKESK. The CDR3 consists of 15 residues. V shed 3 bases and J 5 bases; nucleotides not matched to a gene: 6. CDR3 in amino acids: CASSHLGAGGDTQYF. The CDR3 DNA reads as TGTGCCAGCAGCCACCTGGGAGCGGGAGGAGATACGCAGTATTTT.

The chain recombines TRBV19 with TRBJ1-4, with D perhaps TRBD1 (6 bases). This CDR3 has 16 residues. Germline V gene data show CDR1 as LNHDA and CDR2 as SQIVND (reference sequence). V dropped 3 bases and J dropped 5 bases, with 16 bases sitting between them. CDR3 sequence: CASSIDWSQGNEKLFF. The DNA for the CDR3 is TGTGCCAGTAGTATCGATTGGAGCCAGGGGAATGAAAAACTGTTTTTT.

The rearrangement uses TRBV7-9 and TRBJ1-6, with 10 nucleotides matching TRBD1. This CDR3 has 16 residues. Trimming cost V 4 bases and J 12 bases; bases outside gene matches: 12. Germline loops: CDR1 SEHNR, CDR2 FQNEAQ (reference sequence). CDR3 amino acids: CASSSNAGTGDGPLHF. CDR3 in DNA: TGTGCCAGCAGCTCAAACGCCGGGACAGGGGATGGACCCCTCCACTTT.